These T cell receptor beta chains were read from a single sample in a study of T cells in Graves' hyperthyroidism and ophthalmopathy. TCRdb reanalysed the multiplex PCR reads using MiXCR and keeps one entry per CDR3 protein. Of approximately 720,000 distinct CDR3 sequences in the sample, 18% were seen once. The sequencing sample was made of blood. The receptors were sampled from a woman in her fifties or sixties with Graves' hyperthyroidism that later progressed to Graves' ophthalmopathy. Each CDR3 is given with its conserved first and last residue. The order of the fields is CDR3 DNA, CDR3 protein, clone size, D gene, J gene, V gene. D genes are given only for firm matches. Clone size appears in some rows only: once, few, many, or a class for an expanded clone.

cdr3_nt: TGTGCCAGCCGCTTTCTGGTAGCTGGCACCGGGGAGCTGTTTTTT
cdr3_aa: CASRFLVAGTGELFF
clone_size: many
d_call: -
j_call: TRBJ2-2
v_call: TRBV2

cdr3_nt: TGCAGCGTCGCGATATCCGGGACAGGGAACGAGCAGTACTTC
cdr3_aa: CSVAISGTGNEQYF
clone_size: -
d_call: TRBD1
j_call: TRBJ2-7
v_call: TRBV29-1

cdr3_nt: TGTGCCAGCAGCGTACAGACAGGAAGCAATGAGCAGTTCTTC
cdr3_aa: CASSVQTGSNEQFF
clone_size: -
d_call: -
j_call: TRBJ2-1
v_call: TRBV9

cdr3_nt: TGTGCCAGCAGCTTAATCCGACCCGACAGGGTTATTGGCTACACCTTC
cdr3_aa: CASSLIRPDRVIGYTF
clone_size: -
d_call: TRBD1
j_call: TRBJ1-2
v_call: TRBV7-2

cdr3_nt: TGTGCCAGCAGCGTAGCTGCCCCTTATGGGGACGCCTCTGGAAACACCATATATTTT
cdr3_aa: CASSVAAPYGDASGNTIYF
clone_size: few
d_call: -
j_call: TRBJ1-3
v_call: TRBV9

cdr3_nt: TGTGCTAGTATCGCCGGGACACTCTACAATGAGCAGTTCTTC
cdr3_aa: CASIAGTLYNEQFF
clone_size: -
d_call: -
j_call: TRBJ2-1
v_call: TRBV7-3

cdr3_nt: TGTGCCACCCGGGACAGGGGGTTCCACGAGCAGTACTTC
cdr3_aa: CATRDRGFHEQYF
clone_size: -
d_call: TRBD1
j_call: TRBJ2-7
v_call: TRBV27

cdr3_nt: TGTGCCATCAGAGCAGGATCGGGGGAGCTGTTTTTT
cdr3_aa: CAIRAGSGELFF
clone_size: -
d_call: -
j_call: TRBJ2-2
v_call: TRBV10-3

cdr3_nt: TGTGCCAGCAGTCCCGTGGGAGGAACAGATACGCAGTATTTT
cdr3_aa: CASSPVGGTDTQYF
clone_size: many
d_call: -
j_call: TRBJ2-3
v_call: TRBV5-4

cdr3_nt: TGTGCCAGCAGTGCGAGTGCAACTAATGAAAAACTGTTTTTT
cdr3_aa: CASSASATNEKLFF
clone_size: many
d_call: -
j_call: TRBJ1-4
v_call: TRBV2

cdr3_nt: TGTGCCAGCAGGAGGAGGTGGGGTCGACTCACTGAAGCTTTCTTT
cdr3_aa: CASRRRWGRLTEAFF
clone_size: many
d_call: -
j_call: TRBJ1-1
v_call: TRBV2

cdr3_nt: TGCGCCAGCAGCGCCGCCACCCTAGCGTCGGAGCAGTACTTC
cdr3_aa: CASSAATLASEQYF
clone_size: few
d_call: -
j_call: TRBJ2-7
v_call: TRBV4-1

cdr3_nt: TGTGCCAGCAGTCCGAGAAGGATAGGAATCTATGGCTACACCTTC
cdr3_aa: CASSPRRIGIYGYTF
clone_size: few
d_call: -
j_call: TRBJ1-2
v_call: TRBV27

cdr3_nt: TGTGCCAGCAGCGTAGTTGGGGGCCTCACTGAAGCTTTCTTT
cdr3_aa: CASSVVGGLTEAFF
clone_size: many
d_call: -
j_call: TRBJ1-1
v_call: TRBV9

cdr3_nt: TGTGCCAGCAGCTTATGGTCGGGCCAGCCCCAGCATTTT
cdr3_aa: CASSLWSGQPQHF
clone_size: many
d_call: -
j_call: TRBJ1-5
v_call: TRBV7-8

cdr3_nt: TGTGCCAGCAGTGGTAGCGGGGGGCTTTACAATGAGCAGTTCTTC
cdr3_aa: CASSGSGGLYNEQFF
clone_size: few
d_call: TRBD2
j_call: TRBJ2-1
v_call: TRBV6-1

cdr3_nt: TGTGCCAGCAGTCCCCTGGCAGGGTCCTATGGCTACACCTTC
cdr3_aa: CASSPLAGSYGYTF
clone_size: many
d_call: -
j_call: TRBJ1-2
v_call: TRBV6-1

cdr3_nt: TGTGCCAGCAGCGACGCTGCGAGGTCCCCCTACGAGCAGTACTTC
cdr3_aa: CASSDAARSPYEQYF
clone_size: many
d_call: -
j_call: TRBJ2-7
v_call: TRBV6-2/TRBV6-3

cdr3_nt: TGTGCCAGCAGGGACAGTAGGTCCTACGAGCAGTTCTTC
cdr3_aa: CASRDSRSYEQFF
clone_size: once
d_call: -
j_call: TRBJ2-1
v_call: TRBV2

cdr3_nt: TGTGCCAGCAGCTCACCGAGATTAGGAGACTCCTACGAGCAGTACTTC
cdr3_aa: CASSSPRLGDSYEQYF
clone_size: -
d_call: -
j_call: TRBJ2-7
v_call: TRBV5-8

cdr3_nt: TGTGCCAGCAGCCAAAGGCCGGCAGCAGAAGAGACCCAGTACTTC
cdr3_aa: CASSQRPAAEETQYF
clone_size: many
d_call: -
j_call: TRBJ2-5
v_call: TRBV3-1

cdr3_nt: TGTGCCAGCAGCGCTGGGGGTAGCTCGAATACGCAGTATTTT
cdr3_aa: CASSAGGSSNTQYF
clone_size: -
d_call: -
j_call: TRBJ2-3
v_call: TRBV7-9

cdr3_nt: TGTGCCACCAGTGATTTCCCGAATAGCGGGGATGGTACCGGGGAGCTGTTTTTT
cdr3_aa: CATSDFPNSGDGTGELFF
clone_size: -
d_call: TRBD2
j_call: TRBJ2-2
v_call: TRBV24-1

cdr3_nt: TGTGCCTGGAGTGTATTGCAGTACCAAGAGACCCAGTACTTC
cdr3_aa: CAWSVLQYQETQYF
clone_size: -
d_call: -
j_call: TRBJ2-5
v_call: TRBV30

cdr3_nt: TGCAGTGCGGAAGGTGGAGCCGGGAGCTCCTACAATGAGCAGTTCTTC
cdr3_aa: CSAEGGAGSSYNEQFF
clone_size: -
d_call: -
j_call: TRBJ2-1
v_call: TRBV20-1

cdr3_nt: TGTGCCAGCTCACCTCCGCGAAACCGAATTTTCCCAGAGACCCAGTACTTC
cdr3_aa: CASSPPRNRIFPETQYF
clone_size: many
d_call: -
j_call: TRBJ2-5
v_call: TRBV18

cdr3_nt: TGTGCCAGCACCCGCAGGGCGTATTCACCCCTCCACTTT
cdr3_aa: CASTRRAYSPLHF
clone_size: -
d_call: -
j_call: TRBJ1-6
v_call: TRBV6-1

cdr3_nt: TGTGCCAGCAGTGGTCAACTGGGAAGCGAGCAGTACTTC
cdr3_aa: CASSGQLGSEQYF
clone_size: -
d_call: -
j_call: TRBJ2-7
v_call: TRBV2

cdr3_nt: TGTGCCAGCAATACTGCGGGTAACTATGGCTACACCTTC
cdr3_aa: CASNTAGNYGYTF
clone_size: many
d_call: -
j_call: TRBJ1-2
v_call: TRBV3-1

cdr3_nt: TGTGCCAGCAGCTTACCAACAGGGAACTATGGCTACACCTTC
cdr3_aa: CASSLPTGNYGYTF
clone_size: -
d_call: -
j_call: TRBJ1-2
v_call: TRBV7-9

cdr3_nt: TGCGCCAGCAGCCCTTGGTCCTACGAGCAGTACTTC
cdr3_aa: CASSPWSYEQYF
clone_size: -
d_call: -
j_call: TRBJ2-7
v_call: TRBV5-1

cdr3_nt: TGTGCCAGCAGCTTACTAGCCCAAGGGTCTGAAGCTTTCTTT
cdr3_aa: CASSLLAQGSEAFF
clone_size: many
d_call: -
j_call: TRBJ1-1
v_call: TRBV7-6

cdr3_nt: TGCAGCTCCAAAGTGGGGGGCTATGGCTACACCTTC
cdr3_aa: CSSKVGGYGYTF
clone_size: few
d_call: -
j_call: TRBJ1-2
v_call: TRBV29-1

cdr3_nt: TGCAGCGTTAGGGACAGACATACAACTAATGAAAAACTGTTTTTT
cdr3_aa: CSVRDRHTTNEKLFF
clone_size: -
d_call: TRBD1
j_call: TRBJ1-4
v_call: TRBV29-1

cdr3_nt: TGTGCCAGTAGTATGTCCCCGGGGGGTAGGACAGATACGCAGTATTTT
cdr3_aa: CASSMSPGGRTDTQYF
clone_size: -
d_call: TRBD2
j_call: TRBJ2-3
v_call: TRBV19

cdr3_nt: TGCAGTGCAAGAAGCGGGGGTATACAAGAGACCCAGTACTTC
cdr3_aa: CSARSGGIQETQYF
clone_size: many
d_call: TRBD2
j_call: TRBJ2-5
v_call: TRBV20-1

cdr3_nt: TGTGCCAGCAGCCCCATTTCCCGGAGGGGGACAGATACGCAGTATTTT
cdr3_aa: CASSPISRRGTDTQYF
clone_size: -
d_call: -
j_call: TRBJ2-3
v_call: TRBV3-1

cdr3_nt: TGCGCCAGCAGCTTGGAGGTCCGGACAGGGACTGAAGCTTTCTTT
cdr3_aa: CASSLEVRTGTEAFF
clone_size: -
d_call: TRBD1
j_call: TRBJ1-1
v_call: TRBV5-1

cdr3_nt: TGTGCCAGCAGCGATTCTAGCGGGGCCTACAATGAGCAGTTCTTC
cdr3_aa: CASSDSSGAYNEQFF
clone_size: -
d_call: TRBD2
j_call: TRBJ2-1
v_call: TRBV9

cdr3_nt: TGTGCCAGCAGCCGGATCTTAGTAACTGGGAACTATGGCTACACCTTC
cdr3_aa: CASSRILVTGNYGYTF
clone_size: -
d_call: -
j_call: TRBJ1-2
v_call: TRBV5-6

cdr3_nt: TGTGCCATCAGTGAGGGGCAGGGTTCCTACGAGCAGTACTTC
cdr3_aa: CAISEGQGSYEQYF
clone_size: few
d_call: -
j_call: TRBJ2-7
v_call: TRBV10-3

cdr3_nt: TGCAGTGCTAGAGATCGTGGGGAGAGCTCCTACAATGAGCAGTTCTTC
cdr3_aa: CSARDRGESSYNEQFF
clone_size: many
d_call: -
j_call: TRBJ2-1
v_call: TRBV20-1

cdr3_nt: TGTGCCAGCAGCCGCTCACTGTCCGCAGCGCGGAATGAGCAGTTCTTC
cdr3_aa: CASSRSLSAARNEQFF
clone_size: few
d_call: -
j_call: TRBJ2-1
v_call: TRBV9

cdr3_nt: TGTGCCAGCAGCTTAGGCGCCGGATTTATTGAAGCTTTCTTT
cdr3_aa: CASSLGAGFIEAFF
clone_size: -
d_call: -
j_call: TRBJ1-1
v_call: TRBV13

cdr3_nt: TGTGCTAGCAGCTTAGGTGCAGGGGGCGAAGAGACCCAGTACTTC
cdr3_aa: CASSLGAGGEETQYF
clone_size: many
d_call: TRBD1
j_call: TRBJ2-5
v_call: TRBV7-7

cdr3_nt: TGCGCCAGCAGCTTGGCCCTGCGAAATGAGCAGTTCTTC
cdr3_aa: CASSLALRNEQFF
clone_size: many
d_call: -
j_call: TRBJ2-1
v_call: TRBV5-1

cdr3_nt: TGCAGTGCTAGAGCGGGGGGCCACACAGATACGCAGTATTTT
cdr3_aa: CSARAGGHTDTQYF
clone_size: few
d_call: -
j_call: TRBJ2-3
v_call: TRBV20-1

cdr3_nt: TGCAGTGCCTCGTCGGGGAATAGCAATCAGCCCCAGCATTTT
cdr3_aa: CSASSGNSNQPQHF
clone_size: many
d_call: -
j_call: TRBJ1-5
v_call: TRBV20-1

cdr3_nt: TGTGCCAGCAGTTACTCGACCAGGTTGGCTGAAAAACTGTTTTTT
cdr3_aa: CASSYSTRLAEKLFF
clone_size: many
d_call: -
j_call: TRBJ1-4
v_call: TRBV6-2/TRBV6-3

cdr3_nt: TGTGCCAGCAGTTTTTCTTCGGGTCCGGGAGAGACCCAGTACTTC
cdr3_aa: CASSFSSGPGETQYF
clone_size: few
d_call: -
j_call: TRBJ2-5
v_call: TRBV12-3/TRBV12-4

cdr3_nt: TGTGCCAGCAGCCCCCTGAGGGTATTCACCGCAGACGAGACCCAGTACTTC
cdr3_aa: CASSPLRVFTADETQYF
clone_size: many
d_call: -
j_call: TRBJ2-5
v_call: TRBV11-2

cdr3_nt: TGTGCCAGCAGCACCCTCGGCGGGGAGCTGTTTTTT
cdr3_aa: CASSTLGGELFF
clone_size: few
d_call: -
j_call: TRBJ2-2
v_call: TRBV9

cdr3_nt: TGTGCCAGTACCATCGGGCCCAACACTGAAGCTTTCTTT
cdr3_aa: CASTIGPNTEAFF
clone_size: -
d_call: -
j_call: TRBJ1-1
v_call: TRBV19

cdr3_nt: TGTGCCAGCAGTTCCAGGGCCCAGGGAGGGTACGAGCAGTACTTC
cdr3_aa: CASSSRAQGGYEQYF
clone_size: many
d_call: TRBD2
j_call: TRBJ2-7
v_call: TRBV12-3/TRBV12-4

cdr3_nt: TGCGCCAGCAGCTTGGCTCGGGTAGCTGAAGCTTTCTTT
cdr3_aa: CASSLARVAEAFF
clone_size: few
d_call: -
j_call: TRBJ1-1
v_call: TRBV5-1